A single sample gave rise to the 22 T cell receptor beta chains below, sequenced in a study of cytomegalovirus exposure and HLA in healthy donors. Method: immunoSEQ multiplex PCR; TCRdb's copy keeps in-frame clones and lacks some. The sample records 43,000 or so clones, approximately 90% being singletons. The sample taken for sequencing was PBMCs. These receptors all come from a man aged 18 to 30 in good health and CMV-seronegative.

The V and J genes are TRBV6-4 and TRBJ2-2; D ambiguous. Germline loops: CDR1 MRHNA, CDR2 SNTAGT. The V end was cut by 3 bases, the J end by 1 base, with 9 bases between. CDR3 size: 15 residues. The CDR3 DNA sequence: TGTGCCAGCAGTGAATTTGTGAGGAACACCGGGGAGCTGTTTTTT. It specifies CASSEFVRNTGELFF.

V is TRBV29-1 and J is TRBJ1-1; tentatively, D is TRBD1 (5 bases). Germline V lookup: CDR1 SQVTM, CDR2 ANQGSEA. The CDR3 contains 13 residues. Deletions cut 5 bases from V and 1 base from J, with 11 bases between. CDR3 DNA: TGCAGCGTTCTGGAGGGGAGGAACACTGAAGCTTTCTTT. Its protein is CSVLEGRNTEAFF.

The chain couples TRBV5-1 to TRBJ1-4; a weak D match, TRBD1 (6 bases). The CDR3 sequence is 13 residues long. Germline CDR1 reads SGHRS; CDR2 reads YFSETQ. The V gene lost 2 bases and the J gene lost 7 bases, with 9 bases spanning the gap. CDR3 sequence reads: CASSFSRGEKLFF. In nucleotides, the CDR3 is TGCGCCAGCAGCTTCTCCAGGGGTGAAAAACTGTTTTTT.

The V call is TRBV7-2, the J call TRBJ2-3; 8 positions match TRBD2. CDR1 is SGHTA and CDR2 is FQGNSA in the germline V gene. This CDR3 contains 17 residues. The V and J ends lost 7 bases and 6 bases, in that order; junction bases with no gene match: 18. CDR3 in DNA: TGTGCCAGCAAACTACGACCTATCGGGAGGGCCGCGGATACGCAGTATTTT. Encoded protein: CASKLRPIGRAADTQYF.

The chain combines TRBV19 with TRBJ2-4; D call uncertain. The germline V and J ends were trimmed by 5 bases and 9 bases, with 17 bases remaining between them. CDR3 length: 14 amino acids. The germline CDR1 and CDR2 sequences are LNHDA and SQIVND (reference sequence). In DNA form, the CDR3 reads TGTGCCAGTAGTGTTCTAGGCACCGATAGCATTCAGTACTTC. Protein sequence: CASSVLGTDSIQYF.

The rearrangement uses TRBV7-2 and TRBJ1-3; possible D gene TRBD1, 5 bases. The CDR3 is 13 residues long. In germline, CDR1 is SGHTA, CDR2 FQGNSA. The V and J ends lost 3 bases and 4 bases respectively, with 7 bases between them. CDR3 amino acids: CASSFKGGNTIYF. The CDR3, as DNA: TGTGCCAGCAGCTTCAAGGGGGGAAACACCATATATTTT.

This chain joins TRBV7-6 and TRBJ2-3, with D perhaps matching TRBD2 (6 bases). V lost 4 bases and J lost 0, with 11 bases in between. This CDR3 spans 15 amino acids. The germline gives CDR1 SGHVS, CDR2 FNYEAQ. CDR3 sequence reads: CASSSSGPSTDTQYF. For the CDR3, the DNA is TGTGCCAGCAGCTCCAGCGGGCCCAGCACAGATACGCAGTATTTT.

This chain uses TRBV25-1 with TRBJ2-1, with 9 bases aligning to TRBD1. Germline-derived CDR1 and CDR2 are MGHDK and SYGVNS. The CDR3 is 17 amino acids. Trimming at V came to 3 bases and at J to 5 bases, leaving 11 bases not matched to a gene. The CDR3 reads CASSEHPGTGTNNEQFF. The CDR3 DNA reads as TGTGCCAGCAGTGAGCACCCCGGGACAGGGACCAACAATGAGCAGTTCTTC.

The chain couples TRBV5-4 to TRBJ2-1; D remains ambiguous. Germline lookup yields CDR1 SGHNT and CDR2 YYREEE (reference sequence). V dropped 4 bases and J dropped 0 bases, with 8 bases sitting between them. The CDR3 has 14 residues. This chain's CDR3 is CASSRVSSYNEQFF. CDR3 DNA sequence: TGTGCCAGCAGCCGGGTGAGCTCCTACAATGAGCAGTTCTTC.

The chain links TRBV19 to TRBJ1-5; TRBD1 agrees at 10 bases. Germline V gene data show CDR1 as LNHDA and CDR2 as SQIVND (reference sequence). V dropped 5 bases and J dropped 6; count of bases not matched to a gene: 1. This CDR3 contains 13 residues. CDR3 region: CASSGQGVQPQHF. The DNA for the CDR3 is TGTGCCAGTAGTGGACAGGGGGTTCAGCCCCAGCATTTT.

V usage is TRBV19 and J usage is TRBJ2-1; 9 bases are shared with TRBD2. Germline V gene data show CDR1 as LNHDA and CDR2 as SQIVND (reference sequence). CDR3 size: 17 residues. Losses at the gene ends were 3 bases for V and 2 bases for J; bases not matched to a gene: 8. The CDR3 sequence is CASSITVAGETYNEQFF. The CDR3 bases are TGTGCCAGTAGTATCACGGTAGCGGGAGAGACCTACAATGAGCAGTTCTTC.

The chain joins TRBV13 to TRBJ2-7; 9 positions match TRBD2. This CDR3 spans 15 amino acids. After removal of 6 bases from V and 3 bases from J, the junction contained 9 bases not matched to a gene. The germline CDR1 and CDR2 sequences are PRHDT and FYEKMQ (reference sequence). The CDR3 region has the DNA TGTGCCAGCAGGTACAGCGGGGGGCCCATCTACGAGCAGTACTTC. It codes for CASRYSGGPIYEQYF.

The chain combines TRBV4-1 with TRBJ2-3; a weak D match, TRBD1 (5 bases). With 0 bases removed from V and 5 bases from J, the gap between germline ends came to 12 bases. From germline, CDR1 is MGHRA and CDR2 YSYEKL. This CDR3 has 15 amino acids. CDR3 region: CASSQEGPREDTQYF. CDR3 bases: TGCGCCAGCAGCCAAGAGGGCCCCAGGGAAGATACGCAGTATTTT.

In this sample, this clone turned up once. The genes are TRBV11-3 and TRBJ2-1, with 8 bases identical to TRBD1. CDR3 size: 15 residues. In germline, CDR1 is SGHNT, CDR2 YENEEA. Trimming took 4 bases from V and 2 from J; bases not matched to a gene: 4. Here the CDR3 DNA reads TGTGCCAGCAGCTCGGACAGGGCAACCTACAATGAGCAGTTCTTC. Translation gives CASSSDRATYNEQFF.

The gene calls are TRBV25-1 and TRBJ2-5, with 16 bases lining up with TRBD2. The CDR3 length is 18 residues. V lost 3 bases and J lost 5; bases outside the gene matches: 9. Germline values: CDR1 MGHDK, CDR2 SYGVNS. The CDR3 sequence is CASSDPGLAGGSWETQYF. The CDR3 region has the DNA TGTGCCAGCAGTGATCCGGGACTAGCGGGAGGGTCCTGGGAGACCCAGTACTTC.

The rearrangement links TRBV19 to TRBJ1-4, with D possibly matching TRBD1 (5 bases). Trimming left V 1 base short and J 2 bases short, with 5 bases between. The CDR3 loop spans 14 amino acids. Germline V gives CDR1 LNHDA, CDR2 SQIVND (reference sequence). CDR3 protein: CASSIGGTNEKLFF. In DNA, the CDR3 is TGTGCCAGTAGTATAGGGGGCACTAATGAAAAACTGTTTTTT.

The chain employs TRBV27 and TRBJ2-7; D is perhaps TRBD1 (5 bases). CDR1 is MNHEY and CDR2 is SMNVEV in the germline V gene (reference sequence). Trimming took 6 bases from V and 5 from J, leaving 20 bases between them. The CDR3 has 15 residues. DNA for the CDR3: TGTGCCAGCAGCATACAACCCCCTCAGGGAAACGAGCAGTACTTC. As protein: CASSIQPPQGNEQYF.

This clone was found a few times. The CDR3 sequence is CASSFVGSINEQFF. Written as DNA, the CDR3 is TGTGCCAGCAGTTTTGTCGGGAGTATCAATGAGCAGTTCTTC. The chain joins TRBV27 to TRBJ2-1; possibly TRBD2 for D (6 bases). V was clipped by 3 bases and J by 6 bases, with 12 bases between them. The CDR3 sequence is 14 residues long. CDR1 and CDR2 from the germline V gene are MNHEY and SMNVEV (reference sequence).

This rearrangement joins TRBV6-5 to TRBJ1-2; 10 bases line up with TRBD1. Germline assignment: CDR1 MNHEY and CDR2 SVGAGI. This CDR3 comprises 14 residues. The trim removed 7 bases at V and 3 bases at J, leaving 5 bases unmatched. CDR3 sequence: CASIGQGVYYGYTF. The CDR3 DNA follows: TGTGCCAGCATAGGACAGGGGGTGTACTATGGCTACACCTTC.

This clone was seen just once. The chain couples TRBV2 to TRBJ1-6; D is unclear. Per germline, CDR1 SNHLY and CDR2 FYNNEI. The CDR3 is 18 amino acids. V was cut by 6 bases and J by 2 bases, with 20 bases left in between. The CDR3 sequence is CASRPVTAERTYNSPLHF. The CDR3 nucleotides are TGTGCCAGCAGGCCGGTGACGGCGGAGCGGACCTATAATTCACCCCTCCACTTT.

The chain links TRBV19 to TRBJ1-2; 7 bases agree with TRBD1. This CDR3 has 12 residues. CDR1 is LNHDA, CDR2 SQIVND, per germline (reference sequence). V lost 8 bases and J lost 4; bases outside the gene matches: 4. The DNA of the CDR3 is TGTGCCAGTGGCAAGGGGGCCTATGGCTACACCTTC. It specifies CASGKGAYGYTF. The whole variable domain, remainder taken from reference TRBV19 and TRBJ1-2, is DGGITQSPKYLFRKEGQNVTLSCEQNLNHDAMYWYRQDPGQGLRLIYYSQIVNDFQKGDIAEGYSVSREKKESFPLTVTSAQKNPTAFYLCASGKGAYGYTFGSGTRLTVV.

This rearrangement joins TRBV11-3 to TRBJ2-3; 7 bases fit TRBD2. V trimming: 2 bases; J trimming: 2 bases; junction bases outside the gene matches: 4. This CDR3 comprises 15 residues. Germline V gene lookup returns CDR1 SGHNT and CDR2 YENEEA. The chain's CDR3 is CASSLTSVTTDTQYF. Here the CDR3 DNA reads TGTGCCAGCAGCTTAACTAGCGTTACCACAGATACGCAGTATTTT.